This TCR beta chain was obtained from a study of identical twins. Study-level findings and limits: Twins shared out-of-frame alpha sequences with excess low generation probability. Abundant cord blood beta clonotypes carried fewer insertions; memory repertoires showed none. The authors drew conclusions from cross-sectional statistical analysis rather than following the same donors.

V was cut by 1 base and J by 0 bases, with 12 bases left in between. The CDR3 has 17 residues. TCRdb called the 5' RACE reads again in MiXCR, with one record for every CDR3 protein. The table records a few hundred thousand distinct CDR3 sequences, roughly 9% of them present only once. The donors were all healthy and Caucasian. The sample holds a few counts of this clonotype. Its antigen is not known. This TCR was sampled from a woman aged 45-60 years in good health. The rearrangement joins TRBV12-3 or TRBV12-4 to TRBJ2-2; weak D call: TRBD2 (5 bases). The source material was naive T cells sorted from blood. Here the CDR3 reads CASSLGVGLPNTGELFF. DNA of the CDR3: TGTGCCAGCAGTTTAGGGGTCGGACTTCCGAACACCGGGGAGCTGTTTTTT.